Below are 30 T cell receptor beta chains sequenced from a single sample in a study of cytomegalovirus exposure and HLA in healthy donors. The PCR had 60 Vbeta and 13 Jbeta primers. The repertoire was sequenced with immunoSEQ multiplex PCR; TCRdb's copy has only in-frame clones and lacks some. Here the sample spans over 200,000 clones, approximately 82% being singletons. The sequencing sample was made of PBMCs. These TCRs come from a male donor in good health and CMV-seronegative.

This chain uses TRBV9 with TRBJ2-5; possibly TRBD2 for D (6 bases). Per the germline V gene, CDR1 is SGDLS and CDR2 is YYNGEE. V gave up 1 base and J gave up 2 bases, with 12 bases separating them. The CDR3 runs to 15 residues. In nucleotides, the CDR3 is TGTGCCAGCAGCGTATCAGCGGGCCGGCAAGAGACCCAGTACTTC. The encoded protein is CASSVSAGRQETQYF.

The chain is built from TRBV9 and TRBJ2-4; TRBD2 might be the D (5 bases). There are 15 residues in the CDR3. V was pared by 3 bases and J by 3 bases, with 13 bases between. Germline CDR1 and CDR2: SGDLS and YYNGEE. The CDR3 reads CASSADGMSKNIQYF. In nucleotides, the CDR3 is TGTGCCAGCAGCGCTGACGGGATGAGCAAAAACATTCAGTACTTC.

Only a few counts were recorded for this clone. The chain combines TRBV19 with TRBJ1-4; 7 bases fit TRBD1. Unmatched junction bases numbered 5, after V lost 7 bases and J lost 0 bases. The CDR3 loop spans 15 amino acids. Germline values: CDR1 LNHDA, CDR2 SQIVND (reference sequence). CDR3 in DNA: TGTGCCAGTACCACAGGGGACGCAACTAATGAAAAACTGTTTTTT. Amino acids: CASTTGDATNEKLFF. The full variable domain, its missing parts supplied by reference TRBV19 and TRBJ1-4, is DGGITQSPKYLFRKEGQNVTLSCEQNLNHDAMYWYRQDPGQGLRLIYYSQIVNDFQKGDIAEGYSVSREKKESFPLTVTSAQKNPTAFYLCASTTGDATNEKLFFGSGTQLSVL.

The V gene is TRBV10-2, the J gene TRBJ2-5, with D maybe TRBD2 (5 bases). The DNA end is more similar to TRBJ2-7, so the J call may be wrong. The CDR3 length is 15 residues. Germline V gene lookup returns CDR1 WSHSY and CDR2 SAAADI. The CDR3, as DNA: TGCGCCAGCAGTCCCGGGGTGGGGAGAAAGGACGAGCAGTACTTC. It encodes CASSPGVGRKDEQYF.

This chain links TRBV5-5 with TRBJ1-1; unclear D gene. The CDR3 loop spans 17 amino acids. Germline V gene data show CDR1 as SGHKS and CDR2 as YYEKEE (reference sequence). V was cut by 3 bases and J by 1 base, with 19 bases left in between. Written as DNA, the CDR3 is TGTGCCAGCAGCTCCGATACCACGAGATTTCGGAACACTGAAGCTTTCTTT. Translation gives CASSSDTTRFRNTEAFF.

The V and J genes are TRBV7-9 and TRBJ2-7; D gene ambiguous. Trimming cost V 5 bases and J 5 bases, with 16 bases left between them. The CDR3 is 14 amino acids. The V gene's germline CDR1 is SEHNR and CDR2 FQNEAQ (reference sequence). CDR3 protein: CASSPPARLHEQYF. The CDR3 nucleotides read TGTGCCAGCAGCCCCCCCGCCAGGTTGCACGAGCAGTACTTC.

J is TRBJ2-7 and V is TRBV25-1, with 7 bases matching TRBD2. The J segment lost 0 bases and the V segment lost 4 bases, leaving 9 bases of the junction unmatched. The CDR3 has 16 amino acids. Germline V CDR1 and CDR2: MGHDK, SYGVNS. This CDR3 is CASSVRERGSSYEQYF. CDR3 sequence (DNA): TGTGCCAGCAGTGTCCGGGAGCGGGGAAGCTCCTACGAGCAGTACTTC.

The chain has TRBV5-8 and TRBJ2-7; TRBD2 aligns across 9 bases. Looked up from germline, CDR1 is SGHTS and CDR2 is YDEGEE. This CDR3 spans 14 amino acids. V trimming: 4 bases; J trimming: 4 bases; junction bases outside the gene matches: 6. This CDR3 reads CASSGGTSLYEQYF. CDR3 nucleotide sequence: TGTGCCAGCAGCGGCGGGACTAGCTTGTACGAGCAGTACTTC.

This clone showed up just once. CDR3 sequence (DNA): TGTGCCAGCAGGCATCAGGGGATGCACGAGCAGTACTTC. Protein sequence: CASRHQGMHEQYF. V is TRBV14 and J is TRBJ2-5, with D maybe TRBD1 (6 bases). The DNA end lines up better with TRBJ2-7; the J call may be wrong. The CDR3 length is 13 residues. CDR1 SGHDN and CDR2 FVKESK come from the germline V gene.

V gene TRBV27 combines with J gene TRBJ2-1, with 10 nucleotides matching TRBD2. This CDR3 is 18 amino acids long. Germline CDR1 reads MNHEY; CDR2 reads SMNVEV (reference sequence). Trimming cost V 4 bases and J 1 base; bases outside gene matches: 10. CDR3 sequence (DNA): TGTGCCAGCAGTTCCCCCACTCTAGCGGGAGCGTCCTACAATGAGCAGTTCTTC. It specifies CASSSPTLAGASYNEQFF.

The chain couples TRBV29-1 to TRBJ2-1; 7 bases line up with TRBD1. The CDR3 is 14 residues long. Unmatched junction bases numbered 7, after V lost 5 bases and J lost 3 bases. Per the germline V gene, CDR1 is SQVTM and CDR2 is ANQGSEA. CDR3 protein: CSVYDRVVYNEQFF. The CDR3 region has the DNA TGCAGCGTTTACGACAGGGTTGTCTACAATGAGCAGTTCTTC.

The chain employs TRBV19 and TRBJ1-3; D perhaps matches TRBD1 (6 bases). CDR3 size: 15 residues. The ends were cut back, 5 bases at V and 0 bases at J, with 11 bases in the middle. Germline CDR1 LNHDA, CDR2 SQIVND (reference sequence). In DNA, the CDR3 is TGTGCCAGTAGTGGAACAGGGTTCTCTGGAAACACCATATATTTT. The encoded protein is CASSGTGFSGNTIYF.

This chain joins TRBV6-5 and TRBJ2-7, with D uncertain. The CDR3 extends over 13 amino acids. Germline CDR1 is MNHEY and CDR2 is SVGAGI. Between the trimmed V and J ends, which lost 4 bases and 6 bases, there was a span of 13 bases. CDR3 DNA sequence: TGTGCCAGCAGTTCCTTTCGGGTGGCCGAGCAGTACTTC. Translated, it gives CASSSFRVAEQYF.

Written as DNA, the CDR3 is TGTGCCAGCAGCTTAACGGCAGGGGGCTCCTACAATGAGCAGTTCTTC. This encodes CASSLTAGGSYNEQFF. The chain uses TRBV7-3 and TRBJ2-1; 7 positions match TRBD1. V was clipped by 0 bases and J by 0 bases; unmatched bases: 2. Germline V CDR1 and CDR2: SGHTA, FQGTGA. This CDR3 is 16 amino acids long.

This chain joins TRBV4-1 and TRBJ2-2; 8 bases match TRBD1. V lost 1 base, J lost 1 base, and 5 bases stayed unmatched. In germline, CDR1 is MGHRA, CDR2 YSYEKL. The CDR3 has 17 residues. The CDR3, as DNA: TGCGCCAGCAGCCAAGCCCCACAGGGGGAGAACACCGGGGAGCTGTTTTTT. This codes for CASSQAPQGENTGELFF.

The chain links TRBV15 to TRBJ2-1; 7 bases map to TRBD1. The CDR3 sequence is 14 residues long. The junction had 2 bases not matched to a gene; V was cut back by 5 bases and J by 1 base. Germline CDR1 is LNHNV and CDR2 is YYDKDF (reference sequence). CDR3 sequence: CATSATGSYNEQFF. The CDR3 DNA is TGTGCCACCAGCGCGACAGGGTCCTACAATGAGCAGTTCTTC.

The genes are TRBV6-5 and TRBJ2-1, with 10 nucleotides matching TRBD2. The CDR3 loop spans 15 amino acids. Germline trimming cut 6 bases from V and 3 bases from J; bases unmatched to any gene: 5. Germline CDR1 and CDR2: MNHEY and SVGAGI. The CDR3 DNA is TGTGCCAGCAGCCACGAGCGGGAGGGCTACAATGAGCAGTTCTTC. This gives the protein CASSHEREGYNEQFF.

The V call is TRBV25-1, the J call TRBJ2-2; weak D call: TRBD1 (7 bases). Germline V gene lookup returns CDR1 MGHDK and CDR2 SYGVNS. The CDR3 is 16 residues long. Trimming cost V 2 bases and J 6 bases, with 16 bases left between them. The CDR3 nucleotides are TGTGCCAGCAGTGAAATCAGGGGGGTAGCGCCCGGGGAGCTGTTTTTT. Translating gives CASSEIRGVAPGELFF.

CDR3 DNA: TGTGCCATCAGTGAGTCGGAGGCTAGCGGGGACAACAATGAGCAGTTCTTC. Amino acids: CAISESEASGDNNEQFF. The rearrangement links TRBV10-3 to TRBJ2-1, with 9 nucleotides matching TRBD2. Trimming cost V 0 bases and J 5 bases; bases outside gene matches: 8. The germline gives CDR1 ENHRY, CDR2 SYGVKD. The CDR3 covers 17 residues.

Points on this clone: Germline is not matched at one junction end, which may reflect a read error. The chain recombines TRBV7-9 with TRBJ2-5; 9 positions match TRBD1. Per the germline V gene, CDR1 is SEHNR and CDR2 is FQNEAQ (reference sequence). CDR3 length equals 17 residues. The DNA for the CDR3 is TGTTCCAGCAGCTTACGGATGGTTCGGGACAGGGAACCGGCCCAGTACTTC. Encoded protein: CSSSLRMVRDREPAQYF. The full variable domain, with the rest looked up from reference TRBV7-9 and TRBJ2-5, is DTGVSQNPRHKITKRGQNVTFRCDPISEHNRLYWYRQTLGQGPEFLTYFQNEAQLEKSRLLSDRFSAERPKGSFSTLEIQRTEQGDSAMYLCSSSLRMVRDREPAQYFGPGTRLLVL.

The V call is TRBV6-6, the J call TRBJ2-2; TRBD1 matches at 9 bases. Germline CDR1 is MNHNY and CDR2 is SVGAGI (reference sequence). The junction had 5 bases not matched to a gene; V was cut back by 8 bases and J by 1 base. CDR3 length equals 15 residues. This CDR3 is CASARGQGNTGELFF. The DNA for the CDR3 is TGTGCCAGCGCGCGGGGACAGGGGAACACCGGGGAGCTGTTTTTT.

J is TRBJ2-2 and V is TRBV9; 9 bases are a match to TRBD2. The germline V gene encodes CDR1 SGDLS and CDR2 YYNGEE. Unmatched junction bases numbered 4, after V lost 0 bases and J lost 7 bases. The CDR3 loop spans 15 amino acids. CDR3: CASSVVAGGIGELFF. The CDR3 DNA sequence: TGTGCCAGCAGCGTAGTTGCGGGAGGGATCGGGGAGCTGTTTTTT.

This chain joins TRBV19 and TRBJ2-2; 8 positions agree with TRBD1. Germline V gene lookup returns CDR1 LNHDA and CDR2 SQIVND (reference sequence). Losses at the gene ends were 3 bases for V and 5 bases for J; bases not matched to a gene: 5. The CDR3 sequence is 15 residues long. In nucleotides, the CDR3 is TGTGCCAGTAGTATGGGACAGGCGGGAACCGGGGAGCTGTTTTTT. Protein product: CASSMGQAGTGELFF.

The V gene is TRBV5-1, the J gene TRBJ2-2, with 7 bases matching TRBD2. Trimming at V came to 7 bases and at J to 3 bases, leaving 12 bases not matched to a gene. CDR3 size: 16 residues. Germline values: CDR1 SGHRS, CDR2 YFSETQ. The CDR3 sequence: CASSGSGTTYTGELFF. CDR3 DNA sequence: TGCGCCAGCTCCGGCTCCGGGACTACCTACACCGGGGAGCTGTTTTTT.

This chain links TRBV6-1 with TRBJ1-1; D is unclear. Germline loops: CDR1 MNHNS, CDR2 SASEGT. CDR3 size: 14 residues. V was shortened by 1 base and J by 0 bases, with 6 bases between the two germline ends. The CDR3 reads CASSEEPMNTEAFF. CDR3 DNA sequence: TGTGCCAGCAGTGAAGAGCCGATGAACACTGAAGCTTTCTTT.

A few counts support this clone. The genes are TRBV18 and TRBJ1-5; tentatively, D is TRBD1 (6 bases). Germline V gene data show CDR1 as KGHSH and CDR2 as LQKENI. This CDR3 has 15 amino acids. The V end lost 2 bases, the J end lost 7 bases, and 15 bases lay between the germline ends. CDR3 residues: CASSPGQGRGQPQHF. DNA of the CDR3: TGTGCCAGCTCACCAGGCCAGGGCAGGGGACAGCCCCAGCATTTT.

The CDR3 here is CASSPTGRPYNEQFF. The CDR3 DNA reads TGTGCCAGCAGTCCGACAGGGCGACCCTACAATGAGCAGTTCTTC. The chain has TRBV25-1 and TRBJ2-1; 7 bases align to TRBD1. Germline V gives CDR1 MGHDK, CDR2 SYGVNS. This CDR3 is built from 15 residues. Trimming took 5 bases from V and 2 from J; bases not matched to a gene: 6.

This clone came up once. V gene TRBV4-2 combines with J gene TRBJ2-7, with 8 nucleotides matching TRBD2. The CDR3 is made up of 17 amino acids. With V trimmed by 4 bases and J by 2 bases, 13 bases remained unmatched. The germline V gene encodes CDR1 LGHNA and CDR2 YNFKEQ. Here the CDR3 reads CASSLSFSGGFPYEQYF. CDR3 in DNA: TGTGCCAGCAGCCTCTCCTTCTCGGGGGGGTTCCCCTACGAGCAGTACTTC.

This clone was observed once. The chain employs TRBV2 and TRBJ2-7; 10 bases line up with TRBD1. The CDR3 runs 13 residues. V dropped 10 bases and J dropped 5; count of bases not matched to a gene: 8. CDR1 is SNHLY, CDR2 FYNNEI, per germline. CDR3 in amino acids: CATGQGGNHEQYF. CDR3 DNA: TGTGCCACCGGACAGGGGGGGAATCACGAGCAGTACTTC. The full variable domain, in which reference TRBV2 and TRBJ2-7 provide the parts outside the CDR3, is EPEVTQTPSHQVTQMGQEVILRCVPISNHLYFYWYRQILGQKVEFLVSFYNNEISEKSEIFDDQFSVERPDGSNFTLKIRSTKLEDSAMYFCATGQGGNHEQYFGPGTRLTVT.

J is TRBJ2-7 and V is TRBV28; TRBD1 aligns across 8 bases. The V gene's germline CDR1 is MDHEN and CDR2 SYDVKM. The CDR3 has 15 residues. V lost 5 bases and J lost 5; bases outside the gene matches: 11. The CDR3 DNA sequence: TGTGCCAGCAGTCCAGCCGACACACAGGGGGACGAGCAGTACTTC. Amino acids: CASSPADTQGDEQYF.